The entry that follows covers one T cell receptor (beta chain) sequence. The germline V gene has CDR1 MNHEY and CDR2 SVGAGI. The CDR3 spans 12 residues. V lost 5 bases, J lost 3 bases, and 7 bases lay in between. Methods used by the authors: Nucleated cell counts were estimated from reference gene primer amplification. Assay used: immunoSEQ multiplex PCR; TCRdb lists only in-frame clones, some missing. D and trimming come from the DNA, and the V and J calls and clone size come from that table. This table holds 100,000 to 150,000 clones, 65% to 90% found once. This sample is part of a study of blood T cell repertoires in COVID-19. Looking at the study overall: Researchers got acute and convalescent COVID-19 samples from the United States, Italy and Spain. Sources were T cells, B-cell-depleted T cells, or PBMCs; the material itself was cDNA or gDNA.

The clonotype originates from a woman in her sixties or seventies with active or convalescent COVID-19. Material for sequencing was peripheral blood. The V call is TRBV6-5, the J call TRBJ1-1; D unclear. CDR3 nucleotide sequence: TGTGCCAGCAGTAAACGCGACACTGAAGCTTTCTTT. This gives the protein CASSKRDTEAFF.